This T cell receptor (beta chain) derives from a study of blood T cell repertoires in COVID-19. V shed 0 bases and J 9 bases; nucleotides not matched to a gene: 9. Germline CDR1 SGHRS, CDR2 YFSETQ. CDR3 length equals 17 residues. Sequenced by immunoSEQ multiplex PCR; TCRdb stores in-frame clones only, minus some. This table holds about 64,000 clones, 85% to 90% found once. The sample consisted of peripheral blood. This TCR derives from a man in his forties or fifties with active COVID-19. The genes are TRBV5-1 and TRBJ1-6, with 10 positions matching TRBD1. CDR3 sequence reads: CASSLEGTGAKSSPLHF. The CDR3 DNA is TGCGCCAGCAGCTTGGAGGGGACAGGGGCGAAGAGTTCACCCCTCCACTTT.